This TCR beta chain was captured by sequencing in a study of cytomegalovirus exposure and HLA in healthy donors. Study-wide results and limits: Most TCR sequences were uncommon, yet certain public TCRs appeared in many donors. Reports showed the classifier diagnosing cytomegalovirus status with high specificity and sensitivity. TCR beta chains numbering some 160 were designated cytomegalovirus-associated. Three CMV-associated chains were confirmed in vitro to be specific for CMV antigens.

As regards this clone: Its antigen is unknown.

Germline assignment: CDR1 LNHDA and CDR2 SQIVND (reference sequence). Trimming at V came to 4 bases and at J to 8 bases, leaving 9 bases not matched to a gene. CDR3 length: 15 residues. The assay was immunoSEQ multiplex PCR, and TCRdb's table has in-frame clones only and misses some. The profile shows 250,000 to 400,000 clones, 70% to 90% of them singletons. The source is a man aged 25-45 years in good health and CMV-seronegative. The chain has TRBV19 and TRBJ1-4, with 8 bases fitting TRBD1. The sample taken for sequencing was PBMCs. In DNA form, the CDR3 reads TGTGCCAGTAGTACCTCAGGGGGCGTCACCGAAAAACTGTTTTTT. As protein: CASSTSGGVTEKLFF.